The T cell receptor (beta chain) under discussion was sequenced for a study of Ad26.COV2.S vaccination and SARS-CoV-2 variants. The overall study: The donor belonged to the COV1001 Ad26.COV2.S trial arm. Study-level findings and limits: Non-spike TCR breadth showed similarity between vaccine and placebo recipients. Total T cell responses, in the TCR breadth and depth analyses, may have been underestimated.

The table came from immunoSEQ multiplex PCR; TCRdb's copy has only in-frame clones and leaves some out. Counted here are around 300,000 clones, around 89% occurring once; the ten biggest clones make up just under 5%. The CDR3 is 14 residues long. From germline, CDR1 is LGHDT and CDR2 YNNKEL (reference sequence). Trimming left V 2 bases short and J 5 bases short, with 13 bases between. Treatment in this sample: some 20 received Ad26.COV2.S at low or high dose, single or two shots; about 5 received placebo; per-sample allocation not given. The samples were gathered on day 63 after the first injection of vaccine or placebo. An Ad26 vector that expressed Wuhan-strain SARS-CoV-2 spike constituted the vaccine. To note about this clone: Its antigen is as yet unknown.

Sample: peripheral blood, taken in a trial of Ad26.COV2.S vaccine versus placebo. This clonotype was sampled from a person between 18 and 65 years old who received the Ad26.COV2.S COVID-19 vaccine or a placebo. This chain links TRBV3-1 (or the pseudogene TRBV3-2) with TRBJ2-7; D gene uncertain. This CDR3 is CASSQIVGFDEQYF. The CDR3 DNA reads as TGTGCCAGCAGCCAAATTGTAGGTTTCGACGAGCAGTACTTC.